Listed below are T cell receptor beta chains from one sample, sequenced in a study of blood T cell repertoires in COVID-19. The protocol was immunoSEQ multiplex PCR, while the TCRdb copy is restricted to in-frame clones and leaves out a portion. The table includes roughly 270,000 clones, nearly 90% detected once. Input material: peripheral blood. The receptors derive from a man between 18 and 29 years old with active or convalescent COVID-19. CDR3s include the opening cysteine and the closing phenylalanine or tryptophan. A D gene is named only where the DNA matches it firmly. A row's size may be missing; if present it is once, few, many or a size class.

V gene	D gene	clone size	J gene	CDR3 DNA	CDR3 protein
TRBV19	TRBD1	-	TRBJ1-5	TGTGCCAGTAGTATCGGGGACAGGTCTAATCAGCCCCAGCATTTT	CASSIGDRSNQPQHF
TRBV5-6	-	-	TRBJ1-1	TGTGCCAGCAGCCCCGTCGACAGACCCAACACTGAAGCTTTCTTT	CASSPVDRPNTEAFF
TRBV10-3	TRBD1	-	TRBJ1-2	TGTGCCATCAGTGACCCAGGGGGCGAGAATGGCTACACCTTC	CAISDPGGENGYTF
TRBV9	TRBD1	once	TRBJ1-1	TGTGCCAGCAGCGGGTCCGGGACAGGGGGCCTTCTGAACACTGAAGCTTTCTTT	CASSGSGTGGLLNTEAFF
TRBV18	TRBD1	-	TRBJ1-3	TGTGCCAGCTCACCACCCCAGGGGGGCTATGCTGGAAACACCATATATTTT	CASSPPQGGYAGNTIYF
TRBV27	-	-	TRBJ2-7	TGTGCCAGCAGTTTGGCGGGGCAAGACCACTCCTACGAGCAGTACTTC	CASSLAGQDHSYEQYF
TRBV5-1	-	-	TRBJ1-2	TGCGCCAGCAGCGTGGACAGTTCTAACTATGGCTACACCTTC	CASSVDSSNYGYTF
TRBV5-4	-	-	TRBJ2-3	TGTGCCAGCAGCCCACAGGGCTCTCGCACAGATACGCAGTATTTT	CASSPQGSRTDTQYF
TRBV7-3	-	-	TRBJ2-2	TGTGCCAGCAGCTTAGGCGGGTTGAGTACCGGGGAGCTGTTTTTT	CASSLGGLSTGELFF
TRBV4-1	TRBD2	-	TRBJ2-3	TGCGCCAGCAGCCAGAGCGAGCGGGGGGCAGATACGCAGTATTTT	CASSQSERGADTQYF
TRBV29-1	TRBD1	-	TRBJ2-5	TGCAGCGAATTGACAGGGGGAGAGACCCAGTACTTC	CSELTGGETQYF
TRBV10-3	TRBD1	few	TRBJ1-1	TGTGCCATCAGTGAACCCGGGACAGACGAAGCTTTCTTT	CAISEPGTDEAFF
TRBV4-1	-	once	TRBJ2-4	TGCGCCAGCAGCCAAGCGGGTGTAGCCAAAAACATTCAGTACTTC	CASSQAGVAKNIQYF
TRBV9	-	-	TRBJ2-6	TGTGCCAGCAGCGTAGAAGGGTCAGGGTTTCTCTCTGGGGCCAACGTCCTGACTTTC	CASSVEGSGFLSGANVLTF
TRBV19	-	-	TRBJ1-1	TGTGCCAGCAAAATTGGGGGGGCCTCTGGCTGGACTGAAGCTTTCTTT	CASKIGGASGWTEAFF
TRBV5-1	-	-	TRBJ1-1	TGCGCCAGCGGTGGCAGGGCAGACACTGAAGCTTTCTTT	CASGGRADTEAFF
TRBV7-2	-	once	TRBJ1-5	TGTGCCAGCAGCCTGCGGGGGGATAGCAATCAGCCCCAGCATTTT	CASSLRGDSNQPQHF
TRBV14	-	-	TRBJ2-7	TGTGCCAGCAGCCAGCAGCCTGTGAGGGATGCCTACGAGCAGTACTTC	CASSQQPVRDAYEQYF
TRBV4-1	TRBD1	-	TRBJ2-3	TGCGCCAGCAGCCAAGACTCTCCTCTCAGGACAGGAAGCACAGATACGCAGTATTTT	CASSQDSPLRTGSTDTQYF
TRBV7-9	TRBD1	-	TRBJ2-7	TGTGCCAGCAGCTTAGGAGGGGGCGGCGAGCAGTACTTC	CASSLGGGGEQYF
TRBV5-5	-	-	TRBJ1-2	TGTGCCAGCCGCCCCAGGCCGGCAGCTAACTATGGCTACACCTTC	CASRPRPAANYGYTF
TRBV7-3	TRBD2	-	TRBJ2-2	TGTGCCAGCAGCTTAATCGGGTTAGCGGGGAACACCGGGGAGCTGTTTTTT	CASSLIGLAGNTGELFF
TRBV18	-	few	TRBJ1-2	TGTGCCAGCTCACCCCCGACAGTGAACTATGGCTACACCTTC	CASSPPTVNYGYTF
TRBV7-3	-	-	TRBJ2-2	TGTGCCAGCAGCTTAGGTTCTAGTGGCACCGGGGAGCTGTTTTTT	CASSLGSSGTGELFF
TRBV7-9	TRBD2	-	TRBJ2-3	TGTGCCAGCAGCACCGGGACTAGCGGCACAGATACGCAGTATTTT	CASSTGTSGTDTQYF
TRBV7-7	TRBD2	-	TRBJ2-4	TGTGCCAGCAGCTTAGCGGTTCGGCTAGCGGGGACACTAGCCAAAAACATTCAGTACTTC	CASSLAVRLAGTLAKNIQYF
TRBV5-5	TRBD1	-	TRBJ2-5	TGTGCCAGCAGCTTTGGGCAGGGGGTGTTGGAGACCCAGTACTTC	CASSFGQGVLETQYF
TRBV25-1	TRBD1	few	TRBJ2-7	TGTGCCAGCAGTGGACAGGGTTCCTACGAGCAGTACTTC	CASSGQGSYEQYF
TRBV5-6	-	-	TRBJ1-6	TGTGCCAGCAGCCACGGACAGTATAATTCACCCCTCCACTTT	CASSHGQYNSPLHF
TRBV6-5	-	-	TRBJ1-1	TGTGCCAGCATCCGCCCTGGGGCAGACCCGGAAGCTTTCTTT	CASIRPGADPEAFF
TRBV6-5	TRBD2	once	TRBJ2-1	TGTGCCAGTTCCACGGGGGGGAGAAGTGAGCAGTTCTTC	CASSTGGRSEQFF
TRBV9	-	-	TRBJ2-3	TGTGCCACGCAACAACATAGCACAGATACGCAGTATTTT	CATQQHSTDTQYF
TRBV5-1	-	-	TRBJ1-1	TGCGCCAGCAGCTCGGAGGGTATAGGCACTGAAGCTTTCTTT	CASSSEGIGTEAFF
TRBV5-6	TRBD1	-	TRBJ1-6	TGTGCCAGCAGCAAGGGACAGGGCAACGGGCCATATAATTCACCCCTCCACTTT	CASSKGQGNGPYNSPLHF
TRBV19	-	few	TRBJ2-3	TGTGCCAGTAGTCTCGACAGGAGCACAGATACGCAGTATTTT	CASSLDRSTDTQYF
TRBV5-6	-	-	TRBJ2-3	TGTGCCAGCAGCTTGCGGGACAAGAGCACAGATACGCAGTATTTT	CASSLRDKSTDTQYF